The clone carrying this T cell receptor beta chain has only a few counts. Its specificity is not known. The CDR3 has 14 amino acids. V shed 3 bases, J shed 8 bases, and the junction held 5 bases outside the gene matches. Method: immunoSEQ multiplex PCR; TCRdb's copy keeps in-frame clones and lacks some. The sample lists tens of thousands of clones; 79% were seen once. The source of the sample is a study of OX40 agonist ivuxolimab in advanced cancers. The study, taken as a whole, reports: Clonal expansion from baseline to week 6 occurred in both CD4+ and CD8+ T cells. Partial responders at 0.1-3.0 mg/kg showed near-lowest clonal expansion. On average, CD8+ T cells had more expanded clones than CD4+.

The material was CD4+ or CD8+ T cells sorted from blood, obtained in a trial of the OX40 agonist ivuxolimab. V is TRBV5-3 and J is TRBJ2-2; the match to TRBD1 covers 9 bases. TRBV5-3 is an open reading frame, and its role is uncertain. The sequence was collected from an adult with an advanced solid tumor such as melanoma, head and neck, liver or kidney cancer. The CDR3 DNA reads TGTGCCAGAAGCTCAGAACAGGGGGCGGGGGAGCTGTTTTTT. It yields the protein CARSSEQGAGELFF.